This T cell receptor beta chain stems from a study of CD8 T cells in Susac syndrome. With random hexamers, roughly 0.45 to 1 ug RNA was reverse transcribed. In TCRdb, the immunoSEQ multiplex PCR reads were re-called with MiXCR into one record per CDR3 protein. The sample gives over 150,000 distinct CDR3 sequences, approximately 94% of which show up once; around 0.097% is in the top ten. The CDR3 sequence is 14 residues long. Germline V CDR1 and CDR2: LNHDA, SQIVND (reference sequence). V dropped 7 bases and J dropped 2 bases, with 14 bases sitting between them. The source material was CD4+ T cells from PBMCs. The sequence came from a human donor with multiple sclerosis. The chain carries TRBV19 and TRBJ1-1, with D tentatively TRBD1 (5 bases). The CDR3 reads CASTALRDNTEAFF. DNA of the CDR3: TGTGCCAGTACCGCCCTCAGGGATAACACTGAAGCTTTCTTT. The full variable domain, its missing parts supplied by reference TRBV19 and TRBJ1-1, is DGGITQSPKYLFRKEGQNVTLSCEQNLNHDAMYWYRQDPGQGLRLIYYSQIVNDFQKGDIAEGYSVSREKKESFPLTVTSAQKNPTAFYLCASTALRDNTEAFFGQGTRLTVV.